Listed below are T cell receptor beta chains from one sample, sequenced in a study of T cell repertoires in cytomegalovirus infection. TCRdb re-called the reads through MiXCR, storing one row per CDR3 protein. The sample consists of 300,000 to 450,000 distinct CDR3 sequences, around 18% of them appearing once. The sequenced sample consisted of PBMCs. Receptor source: a human donor in good health (CMV status not recorded). Some clones in this sample may be carry-over from other donors' samples. Both conserved end residues are part of each CDR3. D genes are given only for firm matches. The size of a clone is reported for some rows only, either as once, few or many, or as a class for expanded clones.

TRBV7-2	TRBJ2-3	many	TRBD2	CASSLVGLVGTTQYF	TGTGCCAGCAGCTTAGTGGGACTAGTGGGGACTACGCAGTATTTT
TRBV7-2	TRBJ2-7	many	.	CASSPRGSSVRYEQYF	TGTGCCAGCAGCCCTAGAGGGTCTAGCGTTCGGTACGAGCAGTACTTC
TRBV7-8	TRBJ1-1	many	.	CASSSFEGTEAFF	TGTGCCAGCAGCTCTTTTGAGGGAACTGAAGCTTTCTTT
TRBV2	TRBJ1-1	.	.	CASSDTSNTEAFF	TGTGCCAGCAGTGATACATCGAACACTGAAGCTTTCTTT
TRBV7-8	TRBJ2-5	many	.	CASSPPGTGTQYF	TGTGCCAGCAGCCCTCCGGGGACGGGGACCCAGTACTTC
TRBV7-2	TRBJ2-1	many	.	CASKRAGTSYNEQFF	TGTGCCAGCAAACGAGCGGGCACCTCCTACAATGAGCAGTTCTTC
TRBV6-5	TRBJ2-7	.	.	CASSYGQPYEQYF	TGTGCCAGCAGTTACGGGCAGCCTTACGAGCAGTACTTC
TRBV20-1	TRBJ1-1	many	.	CSAPPPGNTEAFF	TGCAGTGCTCCCCCGCCGGGAAACACTGAAGCTTTCTTT
TRBV7-2	TRBJ2-1	.	.	CASSLAGHNEQFF	TGTGCCAGCAGCTTAGCTGGACACAATGAGCAGTTCTTC
TRBV7-2	TRBJ1-1	many	TRBD1	CASSRDRAQAFF	TGTGCCAGCAGCAGGGACAGGGCCCAAGCTTTCTTT
TRBV7-2	TRBJ2-3	many	TRBD2	CASSIQTSGKGTDTQYF	TGTGCCAGCAGCATACAAACTAGCGGGAAAGGGACAGATACGCAGTATTTT
TRBV29-1	TRBJ2-5	few	.	CSKQGGEETQYF	TGCAGCAAGCAGGGGGGCGAAGAGACCCAGTACTTC
TRBV12-3/TRBV12-4	TRBJ2-3	.	.	CASSLGSHGPTDTQYF	TGTGCCAGCAGTTTGGGCTCCCACGGGCCCACAGATACGCAGTATTTT
TRBV7-2	TRBJ2-7	many	.	CASMLWSSSYEQYF	TGTGCCAGCATGTTATGGAGTAGCTCCTACGAGCAGTACTTC
TRBV5-6	TRBJ1-4	few	TRBD1	CASSRAMGQGSEKLFF	TGTGCCAGCAGCCGTGCGATGGGACAGGGGAGTGAAAAACTGTTTTTT
TRBV6-6	TRBJ1-1	.	.	CASTTSQGVAFF	TGTGCCAGCACCACCTCACAGGGAGTGGCTTTCTTT
TRBV18	TRBJ2-3	many	TRBD2	CASSPPAGGPSGTQYF	TGTGCCAGCTCACCACCGGCGGGGGGGCCTTCAGGTACGCAGTATTTT
TRBV7-8	TRBJ1-1	many	.	CASSLSLNTEAFF	TGTGCCAGCAGCTTATCCCTGAACACTGAAGCTTTCTTT
TRBV10-3	TRBJ2-1	.	.	CAINRDFGNNEQFF	TGTGCCATTAACCGGGACTTCGGAAACAATGAGCAGTTCTTC
TRBV5-6	TRBJ2-6	.	TRBD1	CASSKGTVNSGANVLTF	TGTGCCAGCAGCAAAGGGACAGTTAACTCTGGGGCCAACGTCCTGACTTTC
TRBV11-1	TRBJ1-1	.	.	CASSFPEIGNTEAFF	TGTGCCAGCAGCTTCCCGGAAATAGGGAACACTGAAGCTTTCTTT
TRBV7-2	TRBJ2-3	many	.	CASSPDPVTDTQYF	TGTGCCAGCAGCCCAGACCCGGTCACAGATACGCAGTATTTT
TRBV10-3	TRBJ2-1	.	.	CAIRTGAAYNEQFF	TGTGCCATCAGGACGGGGGCAGCGTACAATGAGCAGTTCTTC
TRBV11-2	TRBJ2-2	.	.	CASSQLGGIRTGELFF	TGTGCCAGCAGCCAATTGGGCGGGATTCGCACCGGGGAGCTGTTTTTT
TRBV29-1	TRBJ2-6	.	.	CSVVGGTGANVLTF	TGCAGCGTTGTTGGGGGGACTGGGGCCAACGTCCTGACTTTC
TRBV7-2	TRBJ1-1	many	.	CASSFGGSTEAFF	TGTGCCAGCAGCTTTGGAGGATCGACTGAAGCTTTCTTT
TRBV15	TRBJ1-5	.	.	CATSRALGNQPQHF	TGTGCCACCAGCAGAGCCTTGGGCAATCAGCCCCAGCATTTT
TRBV4-1	TRBJ2-2	.	.	CASSQVLRDTAGELFF	TGCGCCAGCAGCCAAGTCTTACGGGACACCGCCGGGGAGCTGTTTTTT
TRBV18	TRBJ1-5	.	.	CASSQGTDQPQHF	TGTGCCAGCTCCCAAGGGACGGATCAGCCCCAGCATTTT
TRBV7-6	TRBJ2-7	.	TRBD1	CASSWGQGASSEQYF	TGTGCCAGCAGCTGGGGACAGGGGGCCTCCTCCGAGCAGTACTTC
TRBV25-1	TRBJ2-6	many	.	CASSEETSGANVLTF	TGTGCCAGCAGTGAAGAAACCTCTGGGGCCAACGTCCTGACTTTC
TRBV4-1	TRBJ2-7	.	.	CASSQERGPYEQYF	TGCGCCAGCAGCCAAGAGCGGGGACCTTACGAGCAGTACTTC
TRBV12-3/TRBV12-4	TRBJ2-1	many	TRBD2	CASSLSGRAWDEQFF	TGTGCCAGCAGTCTAAGCGGGAGGGCCTGGGATGAGCAGTTCTTC
TRBV11-2	TRBJ2-3	once	.	CASSLRIRTAPPSTDTQYF	TGTGCCAGCAGCCTTAGAATTCGTACTGCTCCGCCGTCCACAGATACGCAGTATTTT
TRBV6-1	TRBJ1-2	.	TRBD1	CASSESGQGWGYTF	TGTGCCAGCAGTGAATCGGGACAGGGTTGGGGCTACACCTTC
TRBV20-1	TRBJ2-7	.	.	CSARTRIKSYEQYF	TGCAGTGCAAGGACAAGGATCAAATCCTACGAGCAGTACTTC
TRBV7-8	TRBJ2-7	few	TRBD2	CASSVRSGSLHPEQYF	TGTGCCAGCAGCGTCCGAAGCGGGAGTCTTCATCCCGAGCAGTACTTC
TRBV5-5	TRBJ1-2	.	.	CASSSNPGVSNYGYTF	TGTGCCAGCAGCTCGAACCCAGGGGTCTCTAACTATGGCTACACCTTC
TRBV12-3/TRBV12-4	TRBJ2-5	many	TRBD2	CASSRDAGTSGVETQYF	TGTGCCAGCAGCCGTGATGCCGGGACTAGCGGGGTAGAGACCCAGTACTTC
TRBV4-1	TRBJ2-7	.	.	CASSRPGSANGQYF	TGCGCCAGCAGCCGCCCCGGGTCCGCGAACGGGCAGTACTTC
TRBV19	TRBJ2-3	.	TRBD2	CASWTSGSGTDTQYF	TGTGCCAGCTGGACTAGCGGGAGCGGCACAGATACGCAGTATTTT
TRBV4-2	TRBJ2-2	few	.	CASSQPLGRTGELFF	TGTGCCAGCAGCCAACCCCTAGGGCGGACCGGGGAGCTGTTTTTT
TRBV6-5	TRBJ2-7	few	.	CASSYSGLGANSYEQYF	TGTGCCAGCAGTTACTCGGGTTTGGGGGCTAACTCCTACGAGCAGTACTTC
TRBV4-2	TRBJ1-5	few	.	CASSQENLSYQPQHF	TGTGCCAGCAGCCAAGAGAATCTGTCATATCAGCCCCAGCATTTT
TRBV7-9	TRBJ2-2	many	.	CASSLSFGRGSWTGELFF	TGTGCCAGCAGCTTAAGTTTCGGTCGGGGAAGTTGGACCGGGGAGCTGTTTTTT
TRBV20-1	TRBJ2-7	few	.	CSARRYPNEQYF	TGCAGTGCTCGTAGGTATCCGAACGAGCAGTACTTC
TRBV28	TRBJ2-1	.	TRBD2	CASSSQSGRAYNEQLF	TGTGCCAGCAGTTCCCAAAGCGGGAGGGCCTACAATGAGCAGTTGTTC
TRBV28	TRBJ1-1	many	.	CASSGGWAEAFF	TGTGCCAGCAGTGGGGGGTGGGCTGAAGCTTTCTTT
TRBV4-3	TRBJ1-1	.	.	CASSQDPRVSSAFF	TGCGCCAGCAGCCAAGATCCCCGTGTAAGTTCAGCTTTCTTT